The clone carrying this TCR beta chain appeared a single time. The antigen is not known. Produced via immunoSEQ multiplex PCR; TCRdb's table is partial and in-frame only. In the table there are about 140,000 clones, about 91% of which are singletons. This sample stems from a study of cytomegalovirus exposure and HLA in healthy donors. Overall study: The platform used for the 120 or so validation repertoires matched that of the 600 to 800 first-cohort repertoires, a later analysis reported.

The study, taken as a whole, reports: It was reportedly the case that the classifier diagnosed cytomegalovirus status with high specificity and sensitivity.

Trimming at V came to 6 bases and at J to 3 bases, leaving 4 bases not matched to a gene. Germline assignment: CDR1 SNHLY and CDR2 FYNNEI. The CDR3 runs 13 residues. This chain links TRBV2 with TRBJ1-1, with 7 bases lining up with TRBD1. The sequencing sample was made of PBMCs. The source is a woman between 18 and 29 years old in good health and CMV-seropositive. CDR3 region: CASRNRGHTEAFF. CDR3 coding DNA: TGTGCCAGCAGAAACAGGGGACACACTGAAGCTTTCTTT. Variable domain in full (rest from reference TRBV2 and TRBJ1-1): EPEVTQTPSHQVTQMGQEVILRCVPISNHLYFYWYRQILGQKVEFLVSFYNNEISEKSEIFDDQFSVERPDGSNFTLKIRSTKLEDSAMYFCASRNRGHTEAFFGQGTRLTVV.